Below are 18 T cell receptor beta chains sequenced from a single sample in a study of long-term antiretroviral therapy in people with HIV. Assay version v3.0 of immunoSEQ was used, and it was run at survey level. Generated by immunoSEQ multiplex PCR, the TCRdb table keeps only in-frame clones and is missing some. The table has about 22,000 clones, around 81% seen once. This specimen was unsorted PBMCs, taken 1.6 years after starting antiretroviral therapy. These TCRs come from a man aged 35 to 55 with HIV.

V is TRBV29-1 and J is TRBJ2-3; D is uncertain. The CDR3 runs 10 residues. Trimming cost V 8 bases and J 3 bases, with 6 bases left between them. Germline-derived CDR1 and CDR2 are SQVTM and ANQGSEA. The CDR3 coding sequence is TGCAGCTCCTTTACAGATACGCAGTATTTT. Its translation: CSSFTDTQYF.

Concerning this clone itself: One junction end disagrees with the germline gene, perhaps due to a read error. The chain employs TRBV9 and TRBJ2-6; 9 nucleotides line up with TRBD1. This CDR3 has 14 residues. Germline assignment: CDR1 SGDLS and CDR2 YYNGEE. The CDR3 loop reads CASSADGQGRFLAF. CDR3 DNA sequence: TGTGCCAGCAGCGCCGACGGACAGGGGCGGTTTCTGGCTTTC.

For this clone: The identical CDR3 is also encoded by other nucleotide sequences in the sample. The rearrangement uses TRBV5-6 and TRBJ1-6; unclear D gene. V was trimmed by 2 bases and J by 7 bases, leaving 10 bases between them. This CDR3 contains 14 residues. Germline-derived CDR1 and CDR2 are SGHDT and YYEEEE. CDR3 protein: CASSFPRGNSPLHF. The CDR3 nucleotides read TGTGCCAGCAGCTTTCCCCGAGGGAATTCACCCCTCCACTTT.

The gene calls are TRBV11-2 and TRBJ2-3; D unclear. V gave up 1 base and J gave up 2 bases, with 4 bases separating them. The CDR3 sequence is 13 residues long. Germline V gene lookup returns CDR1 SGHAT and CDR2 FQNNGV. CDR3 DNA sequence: TGTGCCAGCAGCTTAGCGCCCACAGATACGCAGTATTTT. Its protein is CASSLAPTDTQYF.

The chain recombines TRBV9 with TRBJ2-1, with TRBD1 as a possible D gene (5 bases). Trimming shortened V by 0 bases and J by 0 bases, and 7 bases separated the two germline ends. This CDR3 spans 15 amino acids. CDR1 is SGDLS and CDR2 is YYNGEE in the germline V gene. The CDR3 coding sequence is TGTGCCAGCAGCGTAGGACAGAGCTCCTACAATGAGCAGTTCTTC. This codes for CASSVGQSSYNEQFF.

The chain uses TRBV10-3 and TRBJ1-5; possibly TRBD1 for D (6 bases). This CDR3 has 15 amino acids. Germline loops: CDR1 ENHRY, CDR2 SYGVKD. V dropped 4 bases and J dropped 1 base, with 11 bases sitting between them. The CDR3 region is CAISATGRSNQPQHF. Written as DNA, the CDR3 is TGTGCCATCAGTGCCACAGGGAGGAGCAATCAGCCCCAGCATTTT.

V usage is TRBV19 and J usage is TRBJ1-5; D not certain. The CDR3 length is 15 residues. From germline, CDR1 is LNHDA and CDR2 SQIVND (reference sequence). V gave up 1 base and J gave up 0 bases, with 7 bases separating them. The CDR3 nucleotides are TGTGCCAGTAGTATAGTGCAGTATAGCAATCAGCCCCAGCATTTT. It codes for CASSIVQYSNQPQHF. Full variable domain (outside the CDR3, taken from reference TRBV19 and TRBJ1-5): DGGITQSPKYLFRKEGQNVTLSCEQNLNHDAMYWYRQDPGQGLRLIYYSQIVNDFQKGDIAEGYSVSREKKESFPLTVTSAQKNPTAFYLCASSIVQYSNQPQHFGDGTRLSIL.

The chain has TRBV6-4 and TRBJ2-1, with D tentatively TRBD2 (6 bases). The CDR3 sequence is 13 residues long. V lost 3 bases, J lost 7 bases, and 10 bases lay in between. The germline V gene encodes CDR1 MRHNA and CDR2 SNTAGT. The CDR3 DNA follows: TGTGCCAGCAGTGAGATCGGGGGTAATGAGCAGTTCTTC. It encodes CASSEIGGNEQFF.

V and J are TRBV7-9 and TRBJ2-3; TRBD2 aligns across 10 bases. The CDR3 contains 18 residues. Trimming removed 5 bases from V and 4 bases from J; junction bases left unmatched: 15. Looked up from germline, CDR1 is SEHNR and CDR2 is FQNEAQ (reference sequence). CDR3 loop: CASSRYGGLAEGADTQYF. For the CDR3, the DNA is TGTGCCAGCAGCCGATATGGAGGACTAGCGGAGGGCGCAGATACGCAGTATTTT.

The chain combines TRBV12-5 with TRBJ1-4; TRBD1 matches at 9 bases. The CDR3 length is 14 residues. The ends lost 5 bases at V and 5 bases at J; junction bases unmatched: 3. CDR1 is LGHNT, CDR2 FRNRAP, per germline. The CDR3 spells CASGPGTGNEKLFF. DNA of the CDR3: TGTGCTAGTGGTCCCGGGACAGGGAATGAAAAACTGTTTTTT.

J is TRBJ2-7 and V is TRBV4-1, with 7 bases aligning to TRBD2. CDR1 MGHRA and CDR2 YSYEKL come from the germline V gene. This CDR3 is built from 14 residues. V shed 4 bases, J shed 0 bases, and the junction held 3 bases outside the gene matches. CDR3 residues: CASSPSGFSYEQYF. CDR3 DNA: TGCGCCAGCAGCCCTAGCGGTTTCTCCTACGAGCAGTACTTC.

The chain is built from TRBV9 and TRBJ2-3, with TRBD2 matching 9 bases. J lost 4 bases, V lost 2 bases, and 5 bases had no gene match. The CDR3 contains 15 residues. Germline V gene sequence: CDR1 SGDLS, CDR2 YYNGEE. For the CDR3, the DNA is TGTGCCAGCAGCGTTAGCGGGAGTCAGGCAGATACGCAGTATTTT. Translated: CASSVSGSQADTQYF.

Here the CDR3 DNA reads TGCAGCGTTGAAGATTGGGGACAGGGGGCTAGGGAGCAGTACTTC. Translation gives CSVEDWGQGAREQYF. This rearrangement joins TRBV29-1 to TRBJ2-7; 12 nucleotides line up with TRBD1. The CDR3 has 15 amino acids. The V segment lost 0 bases and the J segment 7 bases; nucleotides outside the gene matches: 7. CDR1 is SQVTM, CDR2 ANQGSEA, per germline.

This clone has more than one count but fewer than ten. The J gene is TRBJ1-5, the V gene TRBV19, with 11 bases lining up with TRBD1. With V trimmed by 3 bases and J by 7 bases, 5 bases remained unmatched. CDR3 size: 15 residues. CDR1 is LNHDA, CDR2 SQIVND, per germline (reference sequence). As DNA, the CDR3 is TGTGCCAGTAGTATCACGGACAGGGGGCCCCAGCCCCAGCATTTT. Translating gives CASSITDRGPQPQHF.

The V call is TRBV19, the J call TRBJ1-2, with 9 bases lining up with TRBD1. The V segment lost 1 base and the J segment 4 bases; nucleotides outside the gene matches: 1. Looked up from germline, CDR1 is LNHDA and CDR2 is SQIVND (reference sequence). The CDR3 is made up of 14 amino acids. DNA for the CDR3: TGTGCCAGTAGTATAGGACAGGGGGGCTATGGCTACACCTTC. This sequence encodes CASSIGQGGYGYTF.

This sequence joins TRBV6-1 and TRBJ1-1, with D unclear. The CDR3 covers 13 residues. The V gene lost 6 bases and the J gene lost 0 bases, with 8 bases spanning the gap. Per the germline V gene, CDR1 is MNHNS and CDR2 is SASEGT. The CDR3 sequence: CASRATMNTEAFF. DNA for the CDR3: TGTGCCAGCAGAGCTACTATGAACACTGAAGCTTTCTTT.

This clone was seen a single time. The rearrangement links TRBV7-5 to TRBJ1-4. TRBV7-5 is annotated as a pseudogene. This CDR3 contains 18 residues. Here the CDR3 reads CARSIVLPGPETNEKLFF. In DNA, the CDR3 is TGTGCCAGAAGCATCGTACTGCCGGGACCGGAGACTAATGAAAAACTGTTTTTT.

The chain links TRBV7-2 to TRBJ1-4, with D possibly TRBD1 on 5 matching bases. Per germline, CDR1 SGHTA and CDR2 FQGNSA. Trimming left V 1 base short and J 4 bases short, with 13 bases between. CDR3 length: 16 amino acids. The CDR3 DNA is TGTGCCAGCAGCTTAGATTTGGGACGGAATAATGAAAAACTGTTTTTT. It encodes CASSLDLGRNNEKLFF.